This TCR beta chain appears in the sequencing data of a study of T cell responses to AZD1222 COVID-19 vaccine. Trimming stripped 0 bases from V and 10 bases from J, with 5 bases between. The CDR3 totals 11 residues. The germline V gene has CDR1 SGHRS and CDR2 YFSETQ. This clone has only one observation. Other DNA sequences in the sample encode the same CDR3. Sequencing was performed with immunoSEQ multiplex PCR; in TCRdb, only in-frame clones are kept and a portion is missing. The sample holds 95,000 to 150,000 clones, 92% seen once. The source of this sequence is an adult in good health. The chain is built from TRBV5-1 and TRBJ2-1; no clear D. The material sequenced was peripheral blood, taken on day 0 of AZD1222 vaccination. The CDR3 nucleotides are TGCGCCAGCAGCTTGGACGGGGAGCAGTTCTTC. As protein: CASSLDGEQFF.